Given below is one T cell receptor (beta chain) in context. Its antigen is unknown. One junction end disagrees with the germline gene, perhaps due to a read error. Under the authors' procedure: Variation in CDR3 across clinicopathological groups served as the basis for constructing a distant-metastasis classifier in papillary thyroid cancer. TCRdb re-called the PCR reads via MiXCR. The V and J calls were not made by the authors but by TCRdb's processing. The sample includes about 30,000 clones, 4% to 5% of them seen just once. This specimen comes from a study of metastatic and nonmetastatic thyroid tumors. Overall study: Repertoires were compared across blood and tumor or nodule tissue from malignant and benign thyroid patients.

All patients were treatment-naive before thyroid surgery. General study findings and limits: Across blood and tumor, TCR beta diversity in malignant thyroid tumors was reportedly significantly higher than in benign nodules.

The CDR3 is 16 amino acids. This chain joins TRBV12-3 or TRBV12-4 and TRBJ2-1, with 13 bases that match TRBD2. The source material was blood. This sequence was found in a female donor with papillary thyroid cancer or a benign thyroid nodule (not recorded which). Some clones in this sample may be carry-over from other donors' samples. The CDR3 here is CASNLGLAGEGNEQFF. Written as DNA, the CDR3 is TGTGCCAGCAATTTAGGACTAGCGGGAGAGGGAAATGAGCAGTTCTTC.